The rows below give T cell receptor beta chains drawn from one sample of a study of CD8 T cells in Susac syndrome. MiXCR, run by TCRdb on the immunoSEQ multiplex PCR reads, gives a single entry per CDR3 protein. The data contain 100,000 to 150,000 distinct CDR3 sequences, around 94% of them seen just once; the ten biggest clones take up 0.2% to 0.25%. The sequenced sample was CD8+ T cells from PBMCs. All receptors derive from a human donor with Susac syndrome. CDR3s include the opening cysteine and the closing phenylalanine or tryptophan. The order of the fields is V gene, J gene, CDR3 protein.

TRBV9	TRBJ2-3	CASSVDRDRGADTQYF
TRBV10-3	TRBJ1-6	CAISESPNSPLHF
TRBV27	TRBJ1-1	CASSFPFF
TRBV12-3/TRBV12-4	TRBJ2-5	CASSTGTGAQETQYF
TRBV20-1	TRBJ2-1	CSARDRSSGRNEQFF
TRBV30	TRBJ1-2	CAWSATSNYGYTF
TRBV4-1	TRBJ2-3	CASSQVVSGADTQYF
TRBV6-5	TRBJ2-5	CASSYSGLWGTQYF
TRBV5-6	TRBJ1-4	CASSAGTTNEKLFF
TRBV2	TRBJ1-1	CASSLGTGNTEAFF
TRBV6-1	TRBJ1-1	CASSTGNTEAFF
TRBV21-1	TRBJ1-5	CASSRSRPTNQPQHF
TRBV5-6	TRBJ2-3	CASSLEGHRTDTQYF
TRBV5-6	TRBJ2-3	CASSLREDPFDTQYF
TRBV25-1	TRBJ1-1	CASQGVNTEAFF
TRBV7-9	TRBJ2-7	CASSSGGAYEQYF
TRBV9	TRBJ2-3	CASSVRLQPTDTQYF
TRBV6-5	TRBJ2-3	CASSFGGLTGTGTDTQYF
TRBV6-5	TRBJ1-2	CASSLGQHYGYTF
TRBV4-1	TRBJ2-1	CASSRDSSYNEQFF
TRBV6-5	TRBJ1-2	CASTKTGDGYYGYTF
TRBV13	TRBJ2-3	CASSAERSTDTQYF
TRBV9	TRBJ2-4	CASSERGAGDIQYF
TRBV14	TRBJ1-1	CASSQDLRGPGHTEAFF
TRBV6-4	TRBJ2-1	CASSVLAGSYNEQFF
TRBV27	TRBJ2-1	CASSFIGEQFF
TRBV11-2	TRBJ2-3	CASSWSRSSGTDTQYF
TRBV14	TRBJ1-2	CASSQDVQGDGYTF
TRBV9	TRBJ2-5	CASSAAQGSQETQYF
TRBV7-9	TRBJ2-1	CASSSGIPNEQFF
TRBV6-5	TRBJ2-2	CASSPGQGVGELFF
TRBV25-1	TRBJ2-7	CASSRREGGNEQYF
TRBV3-1	TRBJ1-1	CASSQEGIDRGREAFF
TRBV5-1	TRBJ2-1	CASSGGTATVYNEQFF
TRBV4-3	TRBJ1-5	CASSQSRGSNQPQHF
TRBV9	TRBJ1-1	CASSVEDRASEAFF
TRBV15	TRBJ2-7	CATSRDRQGNYEQYF
TRBV30	TRBJ2-1	CAWSLGAGGQDEQFF
TRBV3-1	TRBJ1-6	CASSPIGQGASSPLHF
TRBV20-1	TRBJ1-1	CSASRDRVTEAFF
TRBV6-2/TRBV6-3	TRBJ2-3	CASSYSLGSDTQYF
TRBV12-3/TRBV12-4	TRBJ1-1	CASSFSGGEGAFF
TRBV6-1	TRBJ2-5	CASSVTAGETQYF
TRBV14	TRBJ2-1	CASSQVGPRSSYNEQFF
TRBV19	TRBJ2-3	CASSAHNPPRTDTQYF
TRBV9	TRBJ2-2	CASSGSGSNTGELFF
TRBV28	TRBJ1-5	CASGGQGGHQPQHF
TRBV13	TRBJ2-1	CASSLPSGGLYNEQFF
TRBV4-2	TRBJ2-5	CASSQSVLQDQETQYF
TRBV12-3/TRBV12-4	TRBJ2-1	CASSYEGLAGGANEQFF
TRBV15	TRBJ2-7	CATSTSTESPYEQYF
TRBV12-5	TRBJ1-1	CASGSPDTEAFF
TRBV27	TRBJ2-5	CASSLAGVRETQYF
TRBV28	TRBJ1-1	CASSTRWGRNTEAFF
TRBV20-1	TRBJ1-1	CSATGGSNTEAFF
TRBV25-1	TRBJ2-1	CAATSWLNEQFF
TRBV20-1	TRBJ2-7	CSASGDRTYEQYF
TRBV7-9	TRBJ2-4	CASSFDSRYLENIQYF